The next 19 T cell receptor beta chains were all read from a single sample in a study of T cell repertoires in cytomegalovirus infection. TCRdb processed the reads anew with MiXCR; each CDR3 protein has one entry. The sample consists of hundreds of thousands of distinct CDR3 sequences, 35% of them appearing once. Sequencing was performed on PBMCs. These receptors were collected from a human donor in good health (CMV status not recorded). Some clones in this sample may be carry-over from other donors' samples.

This clonotype was detected a few times. The V call is TRBV12-3 or TRBV12-4, the J call TRBJ2-3; D possibly corresponds to TRBD2 (6 bases). V dropped 7 bases and J dropped 7 bases, with 15 bases sitting between them. The CDR3 sequence is 13 residues long. CDR3 amino acids: CASNPGGRNTQYF. CDR3 in DNA: TGTGCCAGCAACCCCGGAGGGCGGAATACGCAGTATTTT.

This rearrangement joins TRBV11-2 to TRBJ2-1, with D unresolved. Germline assignment: CDR1 SGHAT and CDR2 FQNNGV. The ends were cut back, 2 bases at V and 15 bases at J, with 8 bases in the middle. This CDR3 is built from 10 residues. The chain's CDR3 is CASSLYRVFF. The CDR3 DNA sequence: TGTGCCAGCAGCTTATACCGCGTGTTCTTC. The full variable domain, rest sourced from reference TRBV11-2 and TRBJ2-1, is EAGVAQSPRYKIIEKRQSVAFWCNPISGHATLYWYQQILGQGPKLLIQFQNNGVVDDSQLPKDRFSAERLKGVDSTLKIQPAKLEDSAVYLCASSLYRVFFGPGTRLTVL.

The rearrangement uses TRBV6-1 and TRBJ2-1, with 9 bases lining up with TRBD2. The length of the CDR3 is 16 residues. Trimming took 0 bases from V and 6 from J; bases not matched to a gene: 6. Looked up from germline, CDR1 is MNHNS and CDR2 is SASEGT. The CDR3 bases are TGTGCCAGCAGTGAAGCAAGGAGCGGGGGGTCCAATGAGCAGTTCTTC. Translation gives CASSEARSGGSNEQFF.

V usage is TRBV20-1 and J usage is TRBJ1-6; 10 nucleotides align to TRBD1. CDR3 length equals 14 residues. Looked up from germline, CDR1 is DFQATT and CDR2 is SNEGSKA (reference sequence). With 3 bases clipped from V and 10 bases from J, the junction kept 6 bases outside the gene matches. Here the CDR3 DNA reads TGCAGTGCTAGGTTTGGGACAGGGGTGTCACCCCTCCACTTT. As protein: CSARFGTGVSPLHF.

To note about this clonotype: One end of the junction varies from germline; a read error may be responsible. The rearrangement joins TRBV7-7 to TRBJ2-1, with 10 bases that match TRBD2. The CDR3 has 16 amino acids. CDR1 SSHAT and CDR2 FNYEAQ come from the germline V gene (reference sequence). CDR3 amino acids: CASSPLTSSGSGEQFF. DNA for the CDR3: TGTGCTAGCAGCCCGCTAACGTCTAGCGGGAGCGGTGAGCAGTTCTTC.

This clonotype has only a few counts. V is TRBV7-9 and J is TRBJ2-7; 7 bases agree with TRBD1. Per germline, CDR1 SEHNR and CDR2 FQNEAQ (reference sequence). The CDR3 extends over 16 amino acids. The ends lost 5 bases at V and 2 bases at J; junction bases unmatched: 12. CDR3 sequence reads: CASSVGSGTVAYEQYF. For the CDR3, the DNA is TGTGCCAGCAGCGTCGGCTCCGGGACAGTTGCCTACGAGCAGTACTTC.

The genes are TRBV20-1 and TRBJ1-1, with 7 bases lining up with TRBD1. V trimming: 5 bases; J trimming: 7 bases; junction bases outside the gene matches: 7. Germline lookup yields CDR1 DFQATT and CDR2 SNEGSKA (reference sequence). The CDR3 loop spans 12 amino acids. The CDR3 spells CSASRGNGEAFF. For the CDR3, the DNA is TGCAGTGCTTCCAGGGGGAATGGTGAAGCTTTCTTT.

This clonotype was counted a few times. V gene TRBV7-2 combines with J gene TRBJ2-3; the match to TRBD2 covers 8 bases. Germline V gives CDR1 SGHTA, CDR2 FQGNSA. V trimming: 8 bases; J trimming: 0 bases; junction bases outside the gene matches: 13. The CDR3 extends over 17 amino acids. This CDR3 reads CASARHRASGSTDTQYF. The DNA of the CDR3 is TGTGCCAGCGCCAGGCATCGGGCTAGCGGGAGCACAGATACGCAGTATTTT.

This chain connects TRBV29-1 to TRBJ2-7; 7 positions match TRBD1. The CDR3 runs to 12 residues. V dropped 4 bases and J dropped 4; count of bases not matched to a gene: 4. Germline CDR1 reads SQVTM; CDR2 reads ANQGSEA. DNA of the CDR3: TGCAGCGTTGTAGACAGGGTATACGAGCAGTACTTC. Protein product: CSVVDRVYEQYF.

This rearrangement joins TRBV12-3 or TRBV12-4 to TRBJ2-1, with D unclear. V was pared by 7 bases and J by 3 bases, with 10 bases between. CDR3 size: 13 residues. The CDR3 loop is CASKGNLYNEQFF. In DNA, the CDR3 is TGTGCCAGCAAAGGGAATCTCTACAATGAGCAGTTCTTC.

This clonotype was recorded a few times. The chain carries TRBV5-6 and TRBJ1-2; maybe TRBD1 (6 bases). The CDR3 has 15 residues. V was pared by 2 bases and J by 3 bases, with 14 bases between. The germline gives CDR1 SGHDT, CDR2 YYEEEE. DNA of the CDR3: TGTGCCAGCAGCTTCGCAGGGGTCTTAGACTATGGCTACACCTTC. It specifies CASSFAGVLDYGYTF.

This clonotype was observed a handful of times. The chain employs TRBV7-8 and TRBJ1-1; D perhaps matches TRBD1 (5 bases). The CDR3 has 15 residues. V was pared by 2 bases and J by 8 bases, with 18 bases between. CDR1 and CDR2 (germline): SGHVS, FQNEAQ. For the CDR3, the DNA is TGTGCCAGCAGCTTACCGACGACTCGCGGGGCCGAAGCTTTCTTT. It yields the protein CASSLPTTRGAEAFF.

The CDR3 reads CATSDSTPGPRDNEQFF. The CDR3 DNA is TGTGCCACCAGTGACTCTACCCCGGGACCTAGGGACAATGAGCAGTTCTTC. The J gene is TRBJ2-1, the V gene TRBV24-1; D tentatively reads TRBD1 or TRBD2 (5 bases each). The CDR3 sequence is 17 residues long. Germline V CDR1 and CDR2: KGHDR, SFDVKD. V was trimmed by 4 bases and J by 5 bases, leaving 20 bases between them.

This clonotype came up many times. The chain carries TRBV7-9 and TRBJ2-7; D is tentatively TRBD1 or TRBD2 (5 bases each). Between the trimmed V and J ends, which lost 5 bases and 1 base, there was a span of 9 bases. The CDR3 spans 13 residues. CDR1 and CDR2 from the germline V gene are SEHNR and FQNEAQ (reference sequence). The CDR3 coding sequence is TGTGCCAGCAGCCCGGGACCTTCCTACGAGCAGTACTTC. It is translated as CASSPGPSYEQYF.

This clonotype was detected only a few times. The chain is built from TRBV5-6 and TRBJ2-3; 8 bases map to TRBD2. This CDR3 region has 16 residues. V was pared by 0 bases and J by 5 bases, with 8 bases of the junction left unmatched. Germline V gene sequence: CDR1 SGHDT, CDR2 YYEEEE. The CDR3 here is CASSLVAAGVVDTQYF. The CDR3 nucleotides are TGTGCCAGCAGCTTGGTCGCAGCGGGAGTGGTAGATACGCAGTATTTT.

The genes are TRBV28 and TRBJ2-7; D remains ambiguous. CDR3 size: 13 residues. Trimming pared 6 bases from V and 4 bases from J, leaving 13 bases between. Per the germline V gene, CDR1 is MDHEN and CDR2 is SYDVKM. CDR3 in DNA: TGTGCCAGCAGAAAGACTGGGGATTACGAGCAGTACTTC. It specifies CASRKTGDYEQYF. Combining the CDR3 with reference TRBV28 and TRBJ2-7 gives the whole variable domain DVKVTQSSRYLVKRTGEKVFLECVQDMDHENMFWYRQDPGLGLRLIYFSYDVKMKEKGDIPEGYSVSREKKERFSLILESASTNQTSMYLCASRKTGDYEQYFGPGTRLTVT.

This clonotype has just a few counts. The gene calls are TRBV11-2 and TRBJ2-7; 9 nucleotides match TRBD1. Germline V CDR1 and CDR2: SGHAT, FQNNGV. This CDR3 comprises 14 residues. Losses at the gene ends were 4 bases for V and 4 bases for J; bases not matched to a gene: 5. The CDR3 region has the DNA TGTGCCAGCAGCTACGACAGGGGGGTTTACGAGCAGTACTTC. Its translation is CASSYDRGVYEQYF.

This clonotype has more than one count but fewer than ten. The chain links TRBV5-1 to TRBJ2-7; 9 bases are shared with TRBD1. Per the germline V gene, CDR1 is SGHRS and CDR2 is YFSETQ. J was trimmed by 2 bases and V by 0 bases; bases with no gene match: 3. The CDR3 extends over 15 amino acids. The CDR3 reads CASSLGDRETYEQYF. For the CDR3, the DNA is TGCGCCAGCAGCTTGGGGGACAGGGAAACCTACGAGCAGTACTTC.

A few counts support this clonotype. This chain uses TRBV28 with TRBJ2-7; no clear D. There are 12 residues in the CDR3. The V end lost 5 bases, the J end lost 0 bases, and 5 bases lay between the germline ends. Germline CDR1 MDHEN, CDR2 SYDVKM. The CDR3, as DNA: TGTGCCAGCAGTATGGTCTCCTACGAGCAGTACTTC. Translating gives CASSMVSYEQYF.